There are a few counts of the clone carrying this TCR beta chain. Its target is unknown. The sample originates from a study of molecular identifiers for immune sequencing clone quantification. Study-level information: In replicates, RNA taken from roughly 20,000 or 100,000 naive CD8 cells was divided five ways, and four portions underwent sequencing.

TCRdb reanalysed the PCR reads using MiXCR and keeps one entry per CDR3 protein. The table includes about 630,000 distinct CDR3 sequences, about 25% detected once. The CDR3 loop spans 19 amino acids. Germline V gives CDR1 MNHEY, CDR2 SMNVEV (reference sequence). V dropped 3 bases and J dropped 5; count of bases not matched to a gene: 13. Regarding the study as a whole: Sharing of a barcode by identical TCR molecules could cause highly expanded clone sizes to be underestimated.

The rearrangement joins TRBV27 to TRBJ2-3; 14 bases fit TRBD2. This receptor was obtained from a human donor in good health. Some libraries in this study had Jurkat cell RNA spiked in. Input material: naive CD8+ T cells from blood, with Jurkat cell RNA spiked in. Subset given: FACS-sorted CD8+CD4-CCR7+CD45RA+ naive T cells. The DNA of the CDR3 is TGTGCCAGCAGTTTTATTGGCCCGACTAGCGGGGGGGCCGGAGATACGCAGTATTTT. Protein sequence: CASSFIGPTSGGAGDTQYF.